A selection of T cell receptor beta chains follows, all from one sample in a study of T-cell reconstitution after alpha-beta-depleted transplantation in children. One entry per CDR3 protein results from TCRdb running MiXCR on the PCR reads. The table lists about 300,000 distinct CDR3 sequences, nearly 8% of them singletons. Sequenced here: peripheral blood, sampled 360 days after TCRalphabeta/CD19-depleted stem cell transplant. The receptors here all came from a female patient aged 2-9 years who had a stem cell transplant for Fanconi anemia, so the T cells may come from the graft donor. The CDR3 runs from the conserved cysteine through the conserved F or W. A D gene is named only where the DNA matches it firmly. Only some rows state a clone size, as once, few, many or a class for expanded clones.

J,D,V,size,DNA,CDR3
TRBJ1-5,-,TRBV14,few,TGTGCCAGCAGCCAAGGAAACTTGTCGCCCCAGCATTTT,CASSQGNLSPQHF
TRBJ1-2,-,TRBV5-1,few,TGCGCCAGCAGCCACCCGGGGCAGCTCTATGGCTACACCTTC,CASSHPGQLYGYTF
TRBJ2-5,TRBD2,TRBV20-1,-,TGCAGTGCTAGATCAAGGCGGGGGGGGCCCGTCGACCAAGAGACCCAGTACTTC,CSARSRRGGPVDQETQYF
TRBJ2-1,-,TRBV12-3/TRBV12-4,many,TGTGCCAGCAGGTCCGAATTGGACGAGCAGTTCTTC,CASRSELDEQFF
TRBJ1-1,-,TRBV7-3,many,TGTGCCAGCAGCTTAACGGGGGGCGGCACTGAAGCTTTCTTT,CASSLTGGGTEAFF
TRBJ1-1,-,TRBV29-1,many,TGCAGCGTTGAAGGTGAAATGGCGAACACTGAAGCTTTCTTT,CSVEGEMANTEAFF
TRBJ2-7,-,TRBV2,-,TGTGCCAGCAGTGAAAAGTTCTACCCACAGGGCTACGAGCAGTACTTC,CASSEKFYPQGYEQYF
TRBJ1-6,-,TRBV7-9,few,TGTGCCAGCAGTCCCGTCAAAGGGGCGAATTCACCCCTCCACTTT,CASSPVKGANSPLHF
TRBJ2-7,-,TRBV2,many,TGTGCCAGCACTGTCAGAAGCGACCCCCGGGACCGCCCTTTCTACGAGCAGTACTTC,CASTVRSDPRDRPFYEQYF
TRBJ2-7,-,TRBV3-1,many,TGTGCCAGCAGCCAAGGTTCACCCCGCTACGAGCAGTACTTC,CASSQGSPRYEQYF
TRBJ1-1,-,TRBV20-1,many,TGCAGTGCTAGAGAATTTCAGGGAAGGAACACTGAAGCTTTCTTT,CSAREFQGRNTEAFF
TRBJ2-6,-,TRBV9,many,TGTGCCAGCAGCGTAGAGAAGGGGTCCGGGGCCAACGTCCTGACTTTC,CASSVEKGSGANVLTF
TRBJ2-7,-,TRBV7-2,many,TGCGCCAGCAGCTTGGTGGGCTACGAGCAGTACTTC,CASSLVGYEQYF
TRBJ2-7,-,TRBV6-1,-,TGTGCCAGCAGCCCCTTGAGGCGCTCCTACGAGCAGTACTTC,CASSPLRRSYEQYF
TRBJ2-7,-,TRBV6-2/TRBV6-3,-,TGTGCCAGCAGTTACGGGGTTCGGACCTCCACCTACGAGCAGTACTTC,CASSYGVRTSTYEQYF
TRBJ1-2,TRBD1,TRBV9,few,TGTGCCAGCAGCGTAGCAGGGGGCGGCTACACCTTC,CASSVAGGGYTF
TRBJ2-2,-,TRBV11-3,-,TGTGCCAGCAGCGCACGGAACAAGAACACCGGGGAGCTGTTTTTT,CASSARNKNTGELFF
TRBJ1-2,-,TRBV20-1,-,TGCAGTGCTAGGCTGACAGGCCGGCTCTATGGCTACACCTTC,CSARLTGRLYGYTF
TRBJ1-5,-,TRBV28,-,TGTGCCAGCAGTTTGACGGTCAGGTCCAGTGATCAGCCCCAGCATTTT,CASSLTVRSSDQPQHF
TRBJ2-2,-,TRBV6-1,-,TGTGCCAGCAGCAAAGGGGGGAACACCGGGGAGCTGTTTTTT,CASSKGGNTGELFF
TRBJ2-5,-,TRBV7-6,many,TGTGCCAGCAGCCCCGTAAGCCAAGAGACCCAGTACTTC,CASSPVSQETQYF
TRBJ2-7,TRBD1,TRBV6-5,-,TGTGCCAGCAGTTACTCAGGGACAGGCCACGAGCAGTACTTC,CASSYSGTGHEQYF
TRBJ2-1,TRBD2,TRBV5-1,many,TGCGCCAGCAGCTTGGAGGGACTACCTTGGCAAGAGCAGTTCTTC,CASSLEGLPWQEQFF
TRBJ2-1,TRBD2,TRBV24-1,-,TGTGGCGCCAGTGAGCGCGATAAGCGGGGGGTATACAATGAGCAGTTCTTC,CGASERDKRGVYNEQFF
TRBJ2-3,TRBD2,TRBV20-1,many,TGCAGTGCTAGCCCTAGCGGGAGAAGTAGCGCAGATACGCAGTATTTT,CSASPSGRSSADTQYF
TRBJ2-4,-,TRBV20-1,many,TGCAGTGCTAGCTCTAGCCTAGGAGCCAAAAACATTCAGTACTTC,CSASSSLGAKNIQYF